A single sample gave rise to the 25 T cell receptor beta chains below, sequenced in a study of control samples from healthy donors and cancer patients. The table came from immunoSEQ multiplex PCR; TCRdb's copy has only in-frame clones and leaves some out. The sample includes under 450,000 clones, roughly 90% of them seen just once. Sequencing used PBMCs. The receptor source for this set is a man aged 40-49 years with head and neck cancer.

This chain connects TRBV6-5 to TRBJ1-5; 7 bases fit TRBD1. The CDR3 loop spans 13 amino acids. The V gene end was trimmed by 6 bases and the J gene end by 5 bases; junction bases not matched to a gene: 4. The V gene's germline CDR1 is MNHEY and CDR2 SVGAGI. As DNA, the CDR3 is TGTGCCAGCAGACAGGGGCGAGATCAGCCCCAGCATTTT. The encoded protein is CASRQGRDQPQHF.

The gene calls are TRBV30 and TRBJ2-3, with no clear D. The CDR3 sequence is 14 residues long. V lost 2 bases, J lost 3 bases, and 12 bases lay in between. Germline CDR1 GTSNPN, CDR2 SVGIG (reference sequence). CDR3 nucleotide sequence: TGTGCCTGGAGTTCCACGACTTATACAGATACGCAGTATTTT. Translated: CAWSSTTYTDTQYF.

This chain links TRBV10-3 with TRBJ2-1, with TRBD2 matching over 12 bases. The CDR3 extends over 15 amino acids. Trimming cost V 7 bases and J 7 bases; bases outside gene matches: 8. Germline V lookup: CDR1 ENHRY, CDR2 SYGVKD. The CDR3 DNA sequence: TGTGCCATCACCGACGGGACTAGCGGGTTGAATGAGCAGTTCTTC. Residues: CAITDGTSGLNEQFF.

This clone has only one observation. The rearrangement uses TRBV24-1 and TRBJ2-2; 11 positions agree with TRBD1. Per germline, CDR1 KGHDR and CDR2 SFDVKD. This CDR3 is built from 16 residues. V dropped 4 bases and J dropped 6; count of bases not matched to a gene: 6. The CDR3 coding sequence is TGTGCCACCAGTGACCCGGACAGGGGGCAGGCCGGGGAGCTGTTTTTT. It specifies CATSDPDRGQAGELFF.

The chain is built from TRBV6-4 and TRBJ2-3; tentative D call: TRBD2 (5 bases). The germline V gene encodes CDR1 MRHNA and CDR2 SNTAGT. The length of the CDR3 is 14 residues. Trimming shortened V by 3 bases and J by 0 bases, and 7 bases separated the two germline ends. CDR3 sequence reads: CASSELASTDTQYF. For the CDR3, the DNA is TGTGCCAGCAGTGAGCTAGCTAGCACAGATACGCAGTATTTT.

The V and J genes are TRBV28 and TRBJ2-7; 8 bases agree with TRBD1. The V and J ends lost 6 bases and 7 bases, in that order; junction bases with no gene match: 17. CDR1 MDHEN and CDR2 SYDVKM come from the germline V gene. The CDR3 has 16 residues. CDR3 sequence reads: CASSDTTGQGLVEQYF. Here the CDR3 DNA reads TGTGCCAGCAGCGATACTACCGGACAGGGTTTGGTGGAGCAGTACTTC.

CDR3 residues: CASSPNYRGTEAFF. The CDR3 coding sequence is TGTGCCAGCAGCCCCAACTACCGGGGCACTGAAGCTTTCTTT. The chain recombines TRBV9 with TRBJ1-1, with no clear D. V dropped 4 bases and J dropped 4 bases, with 14 bases sitting between them. Per the germline V gene, CDR1 is SGDLS and CDR2 is YYNGEE. The CDR3 is made up of 14 amino acids.

The chain recombines TRBV7-9 with TRBJ2-1; D gene uncertain. V dropped 5 bases and J dropped 9 bases, with 5 bases sitting between them. The CDR3 is made up of 10 amino acids. The V gene's germline CDR1 is SEHNR and CDR2 FQNEAQ (reference sequence). This chain's CDR3 is CASSRAEQFF. The CDR3 coding sequence is TGTGCCAGCAGCAGGGCTGAGCAGTTCTTC.

The chain recombines TRBV11-2 with TRBJ1-5; 10 nucleotides align to TRBD1. The CDR3 runs to 17 residues. With 5 bases clipped from V and 6 bases from J, the junction kept 13 bases outside the gene matches. Germline CDR1 SGHAT, CDR2 FQNNGV. The CDR3 bases are TGTGCCAGCAGCCGGGGACAGGGGATCTTTGTAAGTCAGCCCCAGCATTTT. Residues: CASSRGQGIFVSQPQHF.

The chain's CDR3 is CASSRTAYEQYF. CDR3 bases: TGTGCCAGCAGCCGGACAGCCTACGAGCAGTACTTC. This chain links TRBV7-2 with TRBJ2-7, with D possibly TRBD1 on 6 matching bases. CDR1 is SGHTA and CDR2 is FQGNSA in the germline V gene. The length of the CDR3 is 12 residues. Between the trimmed V and J ends, which lost 5 bases and 2 bases, there was a span of 7 bases.

The chain employs TRBV5-1 and TRBJ1-1, with 8 bases lining up with TRBD1. The CDR3 extends over 16 amino acids. V lost 4 bases and J lost 0; bases outside the gene matches: 8. Germline CDR1 is SGHRS and CDR2 is YFSETQ. CDR3 sequence reads: CASSALQGGMNTEAFF. Written as DNA, the CDR3 is TGCGCCAGCAGCGCATTACAGGGGGGGATGAACACTGAAGCTTTCTTT.

V and J are TRBV11-2 and TRBJ1-4; no firm D call. In germline, CDR1 is SGHAT, CDR2 FQNNGV. The CDR3 sequence is 14 residues long. V lost 3 bases to trimming and J lost 8 bases, with 13 bases between them. The CDR3: CASSFVSRTEKLFF. The CDR3, as DNA: TGTGCCAGCAGCTTTGTTTCCCGAACGGAAAAACTGTTTTTT.

The chain carries TRBV20-1 and TRBJ2-2; 7 nucleotides align to TRBD2. V lost 3 bases, J lost 3 bases, and 7 bases stayed unmatched. Germline lookup yields CDR1 DFQATT and CDR2 SNEGSKA (reference sequence). The length of the CDR3 is 15 residues. The CDR3 DNA reads as TGCAGTGCTAGTGGCGGGAGTATCGACACCGGGGAGCTGTTTTTT. It specifies CSASGGSIDTGELFF.

DNA for the CDR3: TGCAGCGTTGACACTAGCGGACAAGAGACCCAGTACTTC. Translated: CSVDTSGQETQYF. The gene calls are TRBV29-1 and TRBJ2-5; 8 nucleotides align to TRBD2. Germline V gives CDR1 SQVTM, CDR2 ANQGSEA. V was clipped by 3 bases and J by 2 bases; unmatched bases: 2. This CDR3 has 13 residues. Based on the CDR3 plus reference TRBV29-1 and TRBJ2-5, the full variable domain is SAVISQKPSRDICQRGTSLTIQCQVDSQVTMMFWYRQQPGQSLTLIATANQGSEATYESGFVIDKFPISRPNLTFSTLTVSNMSPEDSSIYLCSVDTSGQETQYFGPGTRLLVL.

The chain combines TRBV11-3 with TRBJ2-7; 13 positions match TRBD2. V shed 3 bases, J shed 6 bases, and the junction held 2 bases outside the gene matches. The CDR3 length is 14 residues. Germline CDR1 is SGHNT and CDR2 is YENEEA. The chain's CDR3 is CASSLGLAGSEQYF. CDR3 nucleotide sequence: TGTGCCAGCAGCTTGGGACTAGCGGGAAGCGAGCAGTACTTC.

In its sample, this clone was seen once. The chain joins TRBV6-5 to TRBJ2-5; D ambiguous. The CDR3 loop spans 14 amino acids. Trimming took 2 bases from V and 1 from J, leaving 8 bases between them. Germline values: CDR1 MNHEY, CDR2 SVGAGI. CDR3 in DNA: TGTGCCAGCAGTTACAGGGCTCGCCAAGAGACCCAGTACTTC. Translation: CASSYRARQETQYF.

The chain recombines TRBV27 with TRBJ1-6, with TRBD1 as a possible D gene (5 bases). The CDR3 totals 17 residues. Deletions cut 0 bases from V and 0 bases from J, with 9 bases between. Per the germline V gene, CDR1 is MNHEY and CDR2 is SMNVEV (reference sequence). CDR3 nucleotide sequence: TGTGCCAGCAGTTTATCGCAGGGAAACTCCTATAATTCACCCCTCCACTTT. Protein sequence: CASSLSQGNSYNSPLHF.

V and J are TRBV19 and TRBJ2-7, with D maybe TRBD1 (5 bases). CDR1 LNHDA and CDR2 SQIVND come from the germline V gene (reference sequence). V gave up 2 bases and J gave up 2 bases, with 13 bases separating them. The CDR3 runs 15 residues. CDR3 region: CASSISWGLTYEQYF. The CDR3 coding sequence is TGTGCCAGTAGTATAAGCTGGGGCCTCACCTACGAGCAGTACTTC.

The chain links TRBV7-8 to TRBJ1-5; D is ambiguous. Trimming cost V 3 bases and J 5 bases, with 8 bases left between them. Germline CDR1 SGHVS, CDR2 FQNEAQ. The CDR3 extends over 13 amino acids. CDR3 coding DNA: TGTGCCAGCAGCTTTTCCGGGGATCAGCCCCAGCATTTT. This encodes CASSFSGDQPQHF.

The table lists this clone with a count of one. The rearrangement uses TRBV28 and TRBJ2-5, with D tentatively TRBD1 (5 bases). Trimming took 6 bases from V and 2 from J, leaving 16 bases between them. The CDR3 has 15 residues. The germline V gene encodes CDR1 MDHEN and CDR2 SYDVKM. The CDR3 sequence: CASSPDRAIQETQYF. CDR3 sequence (DNA): TGTGCCAGCAGCCCTGACAGAGCGATACAAGAGACCCAGTACTTC. The whole variable domain, remainder taken from reference TRBV28 and TRBJ2-5, is DVKVTQSSRYLVKRTGEKVFLECVQDMDHENMFWYRQDPGLGLRLIYFSYDVKMKEKGDIPEGYSVSREKKERFSLILESASTNQTSMYLCASSPDRAIQETQYFGPGTRLLVL.

The genes are TRBV3-1 (or the pseudogene TRBV3-2) and TRBJ2-1; 8 nucleotides align to TRBD1. The CDR3 runs 14 residues. V gave up 3 bases and J gave up 7 bases; unmatched junction bases: 5. Germline loops: CDR1 LGHDT, CDR2 YNNKEL (reference sequence). This CDR3 reads CASSQRTGSNEQFF. CDR3 in DNA: TGTGCCAGCAGCCAGAGGACAGGGTCTAATGAGCAGTTCTTC.

This clone was seen only once. This chain uses TRBV24-1 with TRBJ2-5; 8 bases are a match to TRBD2. Germline values: CDR1 KGHDR, CDR2 SFDVKD. V was clipped by 6 bases and J by 5 bases; unmatched bases: 10. The CDR3 contains 15 residues. For the CDR3, the DNA is TGTGCCACCAGTCCGAGGGTAGCGGGGTTGGAGACCCAGTACTTC. Amino acids: CATSPRVAGLETQYF.

The rearrangement links TRBV2 to TRBJ2-7, with 8 bases lining up with TRBD2. This CDR3 has 11 amino acids. The germline CDR1 and CDR2 sequences are SNHLY and FYNNEI. After removal of 7 bases from V and 10 bases from J, the junction contained 6 bases not matched to a gene. CDR3 nucleotides: TGTGCCAGCACGGCGGGGGGTCCCCAGTACTTC. Its translation is CASTAGGPQYF.

The chain carries TRBV6-5 and TRBJ1-6, with unresolved D. With 4 bases removed from V and 7 bases from J, the gap between germline ends came to 17 bases. Germline assignment: CDR1 MNHEY and CDR2 SVGAGI. The CDR3 consists of 16 residues. The CDR3 bases are TGTGCCAGCAGTTTGATGGGAGTCCCCCCAAATTCACCCCTCCACTTT. It is translated as CASSLMGVPPNSPLHF.

The genes are TRBV7-6 and TRBJ2-7; TRBD2 agrees at 7 bases. After removal of 3 bases from V and 2 bases from J, the junction contained 7 bases not matched to a gene. From germline, CDR1 is SGHVS and CDR2 FNYEAQ. CDR3 size: 15 residues. The CDR3 DNA sequence: TGTGCCAGCAGCTTCGGGACGGGGGGTCCCTACGAGCAGTACTTC. This sequence encodes CASSFGTGGPYEQYF.